This is a list of T cell receptor beta chains from one sample in a study of blood T cell repertoires in COVID-19. Sequencing was performed with immunoSEQ multiplex PCR; in TCRdb, only in-frame clones are kept and a portion is missing. The sample comprises approximately 50,000 clones, more than 85% of which are singletons, and 5.5% to 8% rests with the top ten. The specimen was peripheral blood. The receptors stem from a man aged 50 to 59 with active COVID-19. The CDR3 runs from the conserved cysteine through the conserved F or W. The order of the fields is CDR3 length, V gene, D gene, clone size, J gene, CDR3 DNA, CDR3 protein. A D gene is named only where the DNA matches it firmly. Part of the rows lack a size; the others show once, few, many or a class for expanded clones.

CDR3 length: 13
V gene: TRBV28
D gene: -
clone size: -
J gene: TRBJ2-3
CDR3 DNA: TGTGCCAGCATGGGGGGGCCTACAGATACGCAGTATTTT
CDR3 protein: CASMGGPTDTQYF

CDR3 length: 13
V gene: TRBV5-4
D gene: TRBD1
clone size: -
J gene: TRBJ1-2
CDR3 DNA: TGTGCCAGCAGCCTAGGACAGGGAAATGGCTACACCTTC
CDR3 protein: CASSLGQGNGYTF

CDR3 length: 14
V gene: TRBV5-1
D gene: TRBD1
clone size: -
J gene: TRBJ1-1
CDR3 DNA: TGCGCCAGCAGTGGGGGACAGCTGAACACTGAAGCTTTCTTT
CDR3 protein: CASSGGQLNTEAFF

CDR3 length: 12
V gene: TRBV29-1
D gene: -
clone size: -
J gene: TRBJ2-1
CDR3 DNA: TGCAGCGTTGGGAGGTTCTACAATGAGCAGTTCTTC
CDR3 protein: CSVGRFYNEQFF

CDR3 length: 18
V gene: TRBV7-9
D gene: TRBD1
clone size: -
J gene: TRBJ2-2
CDR3 DNA: TGTGCCAGCAGCCCGACCCGGCGGGACAGGACCTACACCGGGGAGCTGTTTTTT
CDR3 protein: CASSPTRRDRTYTGELFF

CDR3 length: 17
V gene: TRBV6-2/TRBV6-3
D gene: TRBD1
clone size: -
J gene: TRBJ1-4
CDR3 DNA: TGTGCCAGCAGTTACGGCGCCGGGACAGTAACTAATGAAAAACTGTTTTTT
CDR3 protein: CASSYGAGTVTNEKLFF

CDR3 length: 14
V gene: TRBV5-8
D gene: TRBD1
clone size: -
J gene: TRBJ1-4
CDR3 DNA: TGTGCCAGCTGGAAGGGGACAGTTAATGAAAAACTGTTTTTT
CDR3 protein: CASWKGTVNEKLFF

CDR3 length: 14
V gene: TRBV29-1
D gene: TRBD2
clone size: -
J gene: TRBJ2-1
CDR3 DNA: TGCAGCGAAACGCTAGCGGGGGGGGGCAATGAGCAGTTCTTC
CDR3 protein: CSETLAGGGNEQFF

CDR3 length: 14
V gene: TRBV6-6
D gene: TRBD2
clone size: once
J gene: TRBJ2-7
CDR3 DNA: TGTGCCAGCCGTTCTAGCGGGAGCAATGGCGAGCAGTACTTC
CDR3 protein: CASRSSGSNGEQYF

CDR3 length: 15
V gene: TRBV6-5
D gene: -
clone size: -
J gene: TRBJ1-1
CDR3 DNA: TGTGCCAGCAGACCCTACCGGGGGGCCTACACTGAAGCTTTCTTT
CDR3 protein: CASRPYRGAYTEAFF

CDR3 length: 16
V gene: TRBV7-2
D gene: -
clone size: -
J gene: TRBJ2-7
CDR3 DNA: TGTGCCAGCAGCTTAGACAGACCCGGGGGATCCTACGAGCAGTACTTC
CDR3 protein: CASSLDRPGGSYEQYF

CDR3 length: 16
V gene: TRBV3-1/TRBV3-2
D gene: TRBD1
clone size: once
J gene: TRBJ1-3
CDR3 DNA: TGTGCCAGCAGCCAAGCACAGGGGGCGGTTGGAAACACCATATATTTT
CDR3 protein: CASSQAQGAVGNTIYF

CDR3 length: 13
V gene: TRBV19
D gene: -
clone size: -
J gene: TRBJ1-6
CDR3 DNA: TGTGCCAGTAGTCCCCAGTATAATTCACCCCTCCACTTT
CDR3 protein: CASSPQYNSPLHF

CDR3 length: 16
V gene: TRBV5-1
D gene: TRBD2
clone size: -
J gene: TRBJ2-3
CDR3 DNA: TGCGCCAGCAGCTCTGGTGGGACTACTCGCACAGATACGCAGTATTTT
CDR3 protein: CASSSGGTTRTDTQYF

CDR3 length: 16
V gene: TRBV10-3
D gene: TRBD2
clone size: -
J gene: TRBJ2-7
CDR3 DNA: TGTGCCATCAGTGAGAGGACTAGCGGGGGGCTGGACGAGCAGTACTTC
CDR3 protein: CAISERTSGGLDEQYF

CDR3 length: 13
V gene: TRBV7-9
D gene: TRBD1
clone size: few
J gene: TRBJ1-2
CDR3 DNA: TGTGCCAGCAGCTTAGCCGGGACAGGAGGCTACACCTTC
CDR3 protein: CASSLAGTGGYTF

CDR3 length: 13
V gene: TRBV11-2
D gene: -
clone size: -
J gene: TRBJ2-4
CDR3 DNA: TGTGCCAGCAGCTCTTCACACCACCCCAGTCTTCTTTTC
CDR3 protein: CASSSSHHPSLLF

CDR3 length: 17
V gene: TRBV30
D gene: TRBD1
clone size: -
J gene: TRBJ1-2
CDR3 DNA: TGTGCCTGGAGTGCAGATCAGCCCGGGACAGCTAACTATGGCTACACCTTC
CDR3 protein: CAWSADQPGTANYGYTF

CDR3 length: 17
V gene: TRBV7-2
D gene: TRBD1
clone size: -
J gene: TRBJ2-7
CDR3 DNA: TGTGCCAGCAGCTTAGCGGGAGGGACAGGGGGCTCATACGAGCAGTACTTC
CDR3 protein: CASSLAGGTGGSYEQYF

CDR3 length: 14
V gene: TRBV6-6
D gene: TRBD1
clone size: -
J gene: TRBJ1-4
CDR3 DNA: TGTGCCAGCAGGGAGACAGGGGGAGCTGAAAAACTGTTTTTT
CDR3 protein: CASRETGGAEKLFF

CDR3 length: 13
V gene: TRBV18
D gene: -
clone size: once
J gene: TRBJ1-1
CDR3 DNA: TGTGCCAGCTCACCACTCCCCCAGTCTGAAGCTTTCTTT
CDR3 protein: CASSPLPQSEAFF

CDR3 length: 13
V gene: TRBV30
D gene: -
clone size: -
J gene: TRBJ1-6
CDR3 DNA: TGTGCCTGGAGTGTGGCAGATAATTCACCCCTCCACTTT
CDR3 protein: CAWSVADNSPLHF

CDR3 length: 13
V gene: TRBV5-1
D gene: -
clone size: -
J gene: TRBJ1-2
CDR3 DNA: TGCGCCAGCAACAGGGACGGGACCTATGGCTACACCTTC
CDR3 protein: CASNRDGTYGYTF

CDR3 length: 13
V gene: TRBV19
D gene: TRBD1
clone size: -
J gene: TRBJ1-6
CDR3 DNA: TGTGCCACCGGGGACAGGGGGAGGTCACCCCTCCACTTT
CDR3 protein: CATGDRGRSPLHF

CDR3 length: 14
V gene: TRBV7-2
D gene: -
clone size: -
J gene: TRBJ2-1
CDR3 DNA: TGTGCCAGCATCGTCGACAGCTCCTACAATGAGCAGTTCTTC
CDR3 protein: CASIVDSSYNEQFF

CDR3 length: 16
V gene: TRBV15
D gene: TRBD2
clone size: -
J gene: TRBJ2-2
CDR3 DNA: TGTGCCACCAGCAGGGGCGGGGGGGCGAACACCGGGGAGCTGTTTTTT
CDR3 protein: CATSRGGGANTGELFF

CDR3 length: 16
V gene: TRBV3-1/TRBV3-2
D gene: TRBD1
clone size: -
J gene: TRBJ2-3
CDR3 DNA: TGTGCCAGCAGCCAATACGGGGGACAGGGGGCGGATACGCAGTATTTT
CDR3 protein: CASSQYGGQGADTQYF

CDR3 length: 14
V gene: TRBV7-2
D gene: TRBD1
clone size: -
J gene: TRBJ2-5
CDR3 DNA: TGTGCCAGCAGCTATGAGGGGGCTTGGGAGACCCAGTACTTC
CDR3 protein: CASSYEGAWETQYF

CDR3 length: 16
V gene: TRBV4-2
D gene: -
clone size: -
J gene: TRBJ2-5
CDR3 DNA: TGTGCCAGCAGCCAAGATTTAGCGGTGAAAAAAGAGACCCAGTACTTC
CDR3 protein: CASSQDLAVKKETQYF

CDR3 length: 17
V gene: TRBV28
D gene: -
clone size: -
J gene: TRBJ2-7
CDR3 DNA: TGTGCCAGCAGTTTATTTGGCGCAGGGTGGAACTCCTACGAGCAGTACTTC
CDR3 protein: CASSLFGAGWNSYEQYF

CDR3 length: 14
V gene: TRBV7-2
D gene: -
clone size: -
J gene: TRBJ2-5
CDR3 DNA: TGTGCCAGCAGCTTAGTGGTGACTAAAGAGACCCAGTACTTC
CDR3 protein: CASSLVVTKETQYF

CDR3 length: 13
V gene: TRBV6-5
D gene: -
clone size: few
J gene: TRBJ2-1
CDR3 DNA: TGTGCCAGCAGAAGGGACACTTACAATGAGCAGTTCTTC
CDR3 protein: CASRRDTYNEQFF

CDR3 length: 14
V gene: TRBV7-2
D gene: TRBD1
clone size: once
J gene: TRBJ1-2
CDR3 DNA: TGTGCCAGCAGCTCCCTCCGACAGGGGGGTGGCTACACCTTC
CDR3 protein: CASSSLRQGGGYTF

CDR3 length: 13
V gene: TRBV25-1
D gene: -
clone size: -
J gene: TRBJ1-6
CDR3 DNA: TGTGCCAGCAGTGAAGGCAGTAATTCACCCCTCCACTTT
CDR3 protein: CASSEGSNSPLHF

CDR3 length: 15
V gene: TRBV7-6
D gene: -
clone size: -
J gene: TRBJ2-2
CDR3 DNA: TGTGCCAGCACCACGTACGGGGGGAACACCGGGGAGCTGTTTTTT
CDR3 protein: CASTTYGGNTGELFF

CDR3 length: 18
V gene: TRBV3-1/TRBV3-2
D gene: -
clone size: -
J gene: TRBJ1-5
CDR3 DNA: TGTGCCAGCAGCCAATCTTTCGGTGTAGAGGGAAGCAATCAGCCCCAGCATTTT
CDR3 protein: CASSQSFGVEGSNQPQHF